The source of this TCR beta chain is a study of CD8 T cells in Susac syndrome. Sequencing of TCR beta covered CD8+ and CD4+ T cells obtained from blood. Looked up from germline, CDR1 is SGHDN and CDR2 is FVKESK. V was clipped by 4 bases and J by 1 base; unmatched bases: 13. The CDR3 is made up of 18 amino acids. An input of roughly 0.5 to 1 ug of RNA was subjected to reverse transcription using random hexamers. MiXCR, applied by TCRdb to the immunoSEQ multiplex PCR reads, yields one record per CDR3 protein. The repertoire includes approximately 140,000 distinct CDR3 sequences, 80% of them detected once, and around 0.49% sits in the top ten.

The sequenced sample consisted of CD8+ T cells from PBMCs. The TCR comes from a human donor with multiple sclerosis. The V and J genes are TRBV14 and TRBJ1-1, with 9 bases matching TRBD1. The CDR3 region is CASSPEGTGLASNTEAFF. The CDR3 DNA follows: TGTGCCAGCAGCCCCGAAGGGACAGGGCTTGCATCGAACACTGAAGCTTTCTTT.